This paragraph covers one T cell receptor beta chain sequence. The antigen is not known. This entry is derived from a study of CD8+ T cells in alopecia areata. On the study more broadly: The study gave treated patients oral tofacitinib at 5 to 10 mg twice daily. Study-level results: Association of baseline CD8+ expansion with response is uncertain owing to one nonresponder.

Treatment reported: oral pan-JAK inhibitor, 5-10 mg twice daily. Per the germline V gene, CDR1 is SGHNT and CDR2 is YYREEE (reference sequence). This CDR3 region has 15 residues. Trimming removed 0 bases at V and 3 bases at J, with 13 bases between. RNA extraction was followed by reverse transcription into cDNA, which acted as the sequencing template. Measured with immunoSEQ multiplex PCR; TCRdb has only the in-frame clones, and not every one. The profile shows 200,000 to 250,000 clones, 40% to 55% of them singletons. This material consisted of CD4+ T cells sorted from blood, taken between weeks 36 and 40, from a patient treated with tofacitinib. This sequence was found in a human donor with alopecia areata. The chain recombines TRBV5-4 with TRBJ2-7, with D unclear. The CDR3 loop is CASSLDGSSFYEQYF. In nucleotides, the CDR3 is TGTGCCAGCAGCTTGGATGGTAGCAGTTTCTACGAGCAGTACTTC.